This T cell receptor (beta chain) was captured in a study of blood T cell repertoires in COVID-19. Germline V gene lookup returns CDR1 SGHTA and CDR2 FQGTGA. The CDR3 has 15 amino acids. Unmatched junction bases numbered 5, after V lost 3 bases and J lost 6 bases. This clone appeared a few times. Method: immunoSEQ multiplex PCR; TCRdb's copy keeps in-frame clones and lacks some. The sample yields roughly 57,000 clones, approximately 91% seen once. This sequence joins TRBV7-3 and TRBJ2-2, with 9 positions matching TRBD1. This TCR came from a human donor in a cohort sampled during active COVID-19. Sequencing was performed on peripheral blood. CDR3 coding DNA: TGTGCCAGCAGCTTGGACAGGGGCGGATCCGGGGAGCTGTTTTTT. Encoded protein: CASSLDRGGSGELFF. The variable domain in full, completed from reference TRBV7-3 and TRBJ2-2, reads GAGVSQTPSNKVTEKGKYVELRCDPISGHTALYWYRQSLGQGPEFLIYFQGTGAADDSGLPNDRFFAVRPEGSVSTLKIQRTERGDSAVYLCASSLDRGGSGELFFGEGSRLTVL.